What follows are 8 T cell receptor beta chains derived from one specimen sequenced in a study of cytomegalovirus exposure and HLA in healthy donors. Both 60 Vbeta primers and 13 Jbeta primers went into the PCR. This table comes from immunoSEQ multiplex PCR, and its TCRdb copy is limited to in-frame clones, with some not included. Among 150,000 or so clones listed, about 70% were seen once. The sample comprised PBMCs. These receptor sequences come from a male donor in good health and CMV-seronegative.

The V gene is TRBV5-1, the J gene TRBJ1-2, with TRBD1 identical over 12 bases. The ends lost 3 bases at V and 8 bases at J; junction bases unmatched: 8. Germline-derived CDR1 and CDR2 are SGHRS and YFSETQ. The CDR3 spans 15 residues. The CDR3 DNA reads TGCGCCAGCAGCTGGGGGACAGGGGGCACCGACGGCTACACCTTC. Translating gives CASSWGTGGTDGYTF.

The CDR3 reads CASSSWQGLLETQYF. CDR3 bases: TGTGCCAGCAGTTCTTGGCAGGGTTTACTGGAGACCCAGTACTTC. The chain couples TRBV6-6 to TRBJ2-5; tentative D call: TRBD1 (5 bases). V lost 4 bases and J 5 bases, leaving 17 bases between the germline ends. There are 15 residues in the CDR3. Germline V CDR1 and CDR2: MNHNY, SVGAGI (reference sequence).

The V call is TRBV7-3, the J call TRBJ1-1, with a possible D match to TRBD1 (5 bases). The ends were cut back, 2 bases at V and 6 bases at J, with 10 bases in the middle. The V gene's germline CDR1 is SGHTA and CDR2 FQGTGA. The CDR3 contains 13 residues. CDR3 amino acids: CASSLLGAAEAFF. Written as DNA, the CDR3 is TGTGCCAGCAGCTTATTAGGGGCGGCTGAAGCTTTCTTT.

V is TRBV19 and J is TRBJ1-3, with 7 bases matching TRBD1. The CDR3 sequence is 17 residues long. CDR1 and CDR2 from the germline V gene are LNHDA and SQIVND (reference sequence). V shed 3 bases and J 2 bases; nucleotides not matched to a gene: 10. The CDR3 DNA is TGTGCCAGTAGTATCCGGGTCGACAGGGTCGCTGGAAACACCATATATTTT. This codes for CASSIRVDRVAGNTIYF.

The J gene is TRBJ1-4, the V gene TRBV28, with a tentative D call TRBD1 (6 bases). V was cut by 3 bases and J by 1 base, with 9 bases left in between. CDR1 is MDHEN and CDR2 is SYDVKM in the germline V gene. The CDR3 runs 15 residues. The CDR3 DNA follows: TGTGCCAGCAGTTTCCAGGGGAAAACTAATGAAAAACTGTTTTTT. This sequence encodes CASSFQGKTNEKLFF.

V is TRBV28 and J is TRBJ2-3; tentative D call: TRBD1 (7 bases). CDR3 length: 15 residues. Germline-derived CDR1 and CDR2 are MDHEN and SYDVKM. V was shortened by 10 bases and J by 2 bases, with 19 bases between the two germline ends. CDR3 in DNA: TGTGCCACCTCAGGGGGGACCTATTACACAGATACGCAGTATTTT. Its protein product is CATSGGTYYTDTQYF. The full variable domain, with the rest looked up from reference TRBV28 and TRBJ2-3, is DVKVTQSSRYLVKRTGEKVFLECVQDMDHENMFWYRQDPGLGLRLIYFSYDVKMKEKGDIPEGYSVSREKKERFSLILESASTNQTSMYLCATSGGTYYTDTQYFGPGTRLTVL.

The gene calls are TRBV10-3 and TRBJ2-5, with 8 bases fitting TRBD1. Per germline, CDR1 ENHRY and CDR2 SYGVKD. The CDR3 is made up of 20 amino acids. The V gene end was trimmed by 3 bases and the J gene end by 3 bases; junction bases not matched to a gene: 21. DNA of the CDR3: TGTGCCATCAGTGAAAGGGGATGGACAGGGTCCGTCGGATCAAAAGAGACCCAGTACTTC. This translates into CAISERGWTGSVGSKETQYF.

The V gene is TRBV7-2, the J gene TRBJ2-7; 8 positions agree with TRBD2. Germline CDR1 SGHTA, CDR2 FQGNSA. The CDR3 loop spans 15 amino acids. V shed 1 base, J shed 4 bases, and the junction held 6 bases outside the gene matches. CDR3 DNA: TGTGCCAGCAGCTTAGGTGGGACTAGTATATACGAGCAGTACTTC. It codes for CASSLGGTSIYEQYF.